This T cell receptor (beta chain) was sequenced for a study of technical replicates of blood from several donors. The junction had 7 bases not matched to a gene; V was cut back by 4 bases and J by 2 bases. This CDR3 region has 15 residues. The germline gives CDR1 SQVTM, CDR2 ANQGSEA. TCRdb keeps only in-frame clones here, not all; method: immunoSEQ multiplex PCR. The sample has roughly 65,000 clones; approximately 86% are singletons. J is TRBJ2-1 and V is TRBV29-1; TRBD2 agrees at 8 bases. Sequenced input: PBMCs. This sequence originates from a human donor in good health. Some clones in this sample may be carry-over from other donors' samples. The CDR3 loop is CSVVSREVPYNEQFF. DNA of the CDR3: TGCAGCGTTGTTTCGCGGGAGGTCCCCTACAATGAGCAGTTCTTC.